This T cell receptor (beta chain) derives from a study of shared clonotypes between healthy human individuals. V dropped 0 bases and J dropped 7; count of bases not matched to a gene: 4. The CDR3 is made up of 14 amino acids. CDR1 and CDR2 (germline): MNHEY, SVGAGI. Naive CD8 populations comprised CD45RO-negative cells positively selected for CCR7, excluding terminally differentiated effector memory CD45RA+ cells. Here immunoSEQ multiplex PCR was the method, and the copy in TCRdb shows in-frame clones only, minus some. The data hold roughly 2.1 million clones, with about 92% observed a single time. Material: naive CD8+ T cells from PBMCs. This TCR was recovered from a young man in good health. Some clones in this sample may be carry-over from other donors' samples. The gene calls are TRBV6-5 and TRBJ2-7; 9 nucleotides line up with TRBD1. The CDR3 coding sequence is TGTGCCAGCAGTTACTCAAGACAGGGGGGGGAGCAGTACTTC. Its translation: CASSYSRQGGEQYF.